This T cell receptor beta chain emerged from a study of control samples from healthy donors and cancer patients. Clones were read by immunoSEQ multiplex PCR, and TCRdb kept only the in-frame ones, dropping some. The data show about 160,000 clones, around nine tenths seen once. This CDR3 has 15 amino acids. In germline, CDR1 is LNHDA, CDR2 SQIVND (reference sequence). Trimming took 3 bases from V and 1 from J, leaving 12 bases between them. This clonotype was obtained from a man aged 25 to 40 in good health. Sequencing was carried out using blood. V gene TRBV19 combines with J gene TRBJ1-1; TRBD1 might be the D (5 bases). In DNA, the CDR3 is TGTGCCAGTAGTATGTTAGGGGCCGGGAACACTGAAGCTTTCTTT. It codes for CASSMLGAGNTEAFF.